Each of the 21 T cell receptor beta chains below was sequenced from the same sample in a study of T cell responses to AZD1222 COVID-19 vaccine. Data came from immunoSEQ multiplex PCR; TCRdb stores just in-frame clones and leaves some out. This table holds about 120,000 clones, approximately 90% found once. The material sequenced was peripheral blood, taken on day 0 of AZD1222 vaccination. Every receptor here comes from an adult in good health.

Comments on this clone: Other DNA sequences in this sample translate to the same CDR3. The gene calls are TRBV11-2 and TRBJ2-1; a weak D match, TRBD1 (6 bases). The CDR3 runs 15 residues. Germline V gives CDR1 SGHAT, CDR2 FQNNGV. V lost 3 bases, J lost 6 bases, and 15 bases lay in between. The DNA for the CDR3 is TGTGCCAGCAGCTTGGGCACAGGGACCTCCAATGAGCAGTTCTTC. This codes for CASSLGTGTSNEQFF.

The rearrangement joins TRBV29-1 to TRBJ1-2; TRBD1 aligns across 7 bases. J gave up 2 bases and V 3 bases, and 9 bases lay outside the gene matches. CDR1 SQVTM and CDR2 ANQGSEA come from the germline V gene. The CDR3 is made up of 15 amino acids. CDR3 sequence reads: CSVDRGGFENYGYTF. In DNA form, the CDR3 reads TGCAGCGTTGACAGGGGGGGTTTTGAGAACTATGGCTACACCTTC. Variable domain in full (rest from reference TRBV29-1 and TRBJ1-2): SAVISQKPSRDICQRGTSLTIQCQVDSQVTMMFWYRQQPGQSLTLIATANQGSEATYESGFVIDKFPISRPNLTFSTLTVSNMSPEDSSIYLCSVDRGGFENYGYTFGSGTRLTVV.

V and J are TRBV6-1 and TRBJ2-7, with 10 positions matching TRBD2. Unmatched junction bases numbered 1, after V lost 2 bases and J lost 3 bases. The CDR3 length is 14 residues. Germline CDR1 reads MNHNS; CDR2 reads SASEGT. CDR3 region: CASSETSGNYEQYF. The CDR3 DNA follows: TGTGCCAGCAGTGAAACTAGCGGGAACTACGAGCAGTACTTC.

This chain links TRBV30 with TRBJ1-1, with a tentative D call TRBD1 (6 bases). The CDR3 is 14 residues long. The V and J ends lost 5 bases and 1 base respectively, with 14 bases between them. Germline CDR1 GTSNPN, CDR2 SVGIG (reference sequence). CDR3 DNA sequence: TGTGCCTGGGCCCCCGGGGGGGCGAACACTGAAGCTTTCTTT. Protein sequence: CAWAPGGANTEAFF.

This chain uses TRBV14 with TRBJ1-2; TRBD1 agrees at 8 bases. Germline values: CDR1 SGHDN, CDR2 FVKESK. This CDR3 has 17 residues. Unmatched junction bases numbered 11, after V lost 1 base and J lost 4 bases. CDR3 sequence reads: CASSQGSVAGGIYGYTF. Written as DNA, the CDR3 is TGTGCCAGCAGCCAAGGTTCGGTGGCAGGGGGCATCTATGGCTACACCTTC. Together with reference TRBV14 and TRBJ1-2, the CDR3 gives the full variable domain: EAGVTQFPSHSVIEKGQTVTLRCDPISGHDNLYWYRRVMGKEIKFLLHFVKESKQDESGMPNNRFLAERTGGTYSTLKVQPAELEDSGVYFCASSQGSVAGGIYGYTFGSGTRLTVV.

The rearrangement uses TRBV30 and TRBJ1-3; D is ambiguous. The germline gives CDR1 GTSNPN, CDR2 SVGIG (reference sequence). Trimming pared 3 bases from V and 4 bases from J, leaving 13 bases between. The CDR3 is 14 amino acids. DNA for the CDR3: TGTGCCTGGAGCGGGAGGGCGCGGGGAAACACCATATATTTT. This codes for CAWSGRARGNTIYF.

This clone was recorded only once. The chain links TRBV10-3 to TRBJ2-1; 8 positions agree with TRBD2. This CDR3 contains 14 residues. Germline CDR1 ENHRY, CDR2 SYGVKD. With V trimmed by 7 bases and J by 0 bases, 2 bases remained unmatched. CDR3 DNA: TGTGCCATCATGAGCGGGAGCTCCTACAATGAGCAGTTCTTC. Encoded protein: CAIMSGSSYNEQFF.

The gene calls are TRBV6-5 and TRBJ1-1, with D perhaps matching TRBD1 (5 bases). Germline V gene lookup returns CDR1 MNHEY and CDR2 SVGAGI. The germline V and J ends were trimmed by 0 bases and 10 bases, with 12 bases remaining between them. This CDR3 comprises 13 residues. The CDR3 protein is CASSYSRRGPAFF. The CDR3 DNA reads as TGTGCCAGCAGTTACTCGAGGAGGGGACCAGCTTTCTTT.

This clone appeared a few times. Other nucleotide sequences in the sample specify the same CDR3. V and J are TRBV6-5 and TRBJ1-1; 8 bases are a match to TRBD1. V lost 6 bases and J lost 5; bases outside the gene matches: 8. The CDR3 extends over 14 amino acids. CDR1 and CDR2 from the germline V gene are MNHEY and SVGAGI. CDR3 DNA: TGTGCCAGCAGCCTGGACAGGGTAGTAACTGAAGCTTTCTTT. Its protein is CASSLDRVVTEAFF.

The chain uses TRBV5-1 and TRBJ2-2, with 11 bases aligning to TRBD1. The CDR3 extends over 17 amino acids. The germline CDR1 and CDR2 sequences are SGHRS and YFSETQ. Losses at the gene ends were 2 bases for V and 7 bases for J; bases not matched to a gene: 10. The CDR3 spells CASSLGVDRGRDGELFF. DNA of the CDR3: TGCGCCAGCAGCTTAGGGGTGGACAGGGGGCGCGACGGGGAGCTGTTTTTT.

DNA for the CDR3: TGCGCCAGCACCAACGGGGGGGGCTCTGGAAACACCATATATTTT. This sequence encodes CASTNGGGSGNTIYF. This chain joins TRBV5-1 and TRBJ1-3, with a weak D call TRBD1 (5 bases). Germline V lookup: CDR1 SGHRS, CDR2 YFSETQ. The CDR3 is made up of 15 amino acids. V was cut by 6 bases and J by 0 bases, with 13 bases left in between. The full variable domain, its missing parts supplied by reference TRBV5-1 and TRBJ1-3, is KAGVTQTPRYLIKTRGQQVTLSCSPISGHRSVSWYQQTPGQGLQFLFEYFSETQRNKGNFPGRFSGRQFSNSRSEMNVSTLELGDSALYLCASTNGGGSGNTIYFGEGSWLTVV.

The rearrangement uses TRBV7-2 and TRBJ1-2; no clear D. Germline assignment: CDR1 SGHTA and CDR2 FQGNSA. Deletions cut 6 bases from V and 4 bases from J, with 15 bases between. This CDR3 is built from 14 residues. CDR3 sequence reads: CASRKAGMGYGYTF. In DNA form, the CDR3 reads TGTGCCAGCAGAAAAGCGGGGATGGGCTATGGCTACACCTTC.

The gene calls are TRBV5-1 and TRBJ1-2; D may be TRBD1 (5 bases). CDR3 length: 17 amino acids. Germline V gene sequence: CDR1 SGHRS, CDR2 YFSETQ. Between the trimmed V and J ends, which lost 0 bases and 2 bases, there was a span of 17 bases. Written as DNA, the CDR3 is TGCGCCAGCAGCTTGGAAGGGGCCAAGTCCTCAAACTATGGCTACACCTTC. This sequence encodes CASSLEGAKSSNYGYTF. The variable domain in full, with the rest retrieved from reference TRBV5-1 and TRBJ1-2, is KAGVTQTPRYLIKTRGQQVTLSCSPISGHRSVSWYQQTPGQGLQFLFEYFSETQRNKGNFPGRFSGRQFSNSRSEMNVSTLELGDSALYLCASSLEGAKSSNYGYTFGSGTRLTVV.

The chain recombines TRBV28 with TRBJ1-3; D gene ambiguous. V lost 3 bases, J lost 9 bases, and 24 bases lay in between. Per the germline V gene, CDR1 is MDHEN and CDR2 is SYDVKM. CDR3 length: 17 residues. The CDR3 DNA is TGTGCCAGCAGTTTTTCGACGGGAGGCGCCCTTCGGGGCACCATATATTTT. Its protein product is CASSFSTGGALRGTIYF.

The CDR3 DNA sequence: TGTGCCAGTAGAGGGGGGAGGACCGGGGAGCTGTTTTTT. Translation gives CASRGGRTGELFF. The rearrangement links TRBV19 to TRBJ2-2; D could derive from TRBD1 or TRBD2 (6 bases each). CDR3 length: 13 residues. Trimming removed 6 bases from V and 5 bases from J, with 10 bases in between. Per germline, CDR1 LNHDA and CDR2 SQIVND (reference sequence).

This sequence joins TRBV28 and TRBJ2-5; 11 bases fit TRBD1. The V and J ends lost 5 bases and 5 bases, in that order; junction bases with no gene match: 7. CDR3 length: 15 residues. CDR1 is MDHEN, CDR2 SYDVKM, per germline. The CDR3 sequence is CASSPGGQGEETQYF. The CDR3 bases are TGTGCCAGCAGTCCAGGGGGACAGGGGGAGGAGACCCAGTACTTC.

The chain uses TRBV27 and TRBJ2-7; 9 nucleotides line up with TRBD1. CDR1 MNHEY and CDR2 SMNVEV come from the germline V gene (reference sequence). V shed 0 bases, J shed 5 bases, and the junction held 8 bases outside the gene matches. CDR3 length: 16 amino acids. CDR3 DNA: TGTGCCAGCAGTTTATCCCCCGGACAGGGGAGAAACGAGCAGTACTTC. Translation gives CASSLSPGQGRNEQYF.

This sequence joins TRBV19 and TRBJ2-2; a possible D gene is TRBD1 (6 bases). The V and J ends lost 8 bases and 1 base respectively, with 11 bases between them. This CDR3 spans 14 amino acids. Germline CDR1 and CDR2: LNHDA and SQIVND (reference sequence). CDR3 coding DNA: TGTGCCAGTGTAAAAGGGGGGAACACCGGGGAGCTGTTTTTT. It translates to CASVKGGNTGELFF.

V and J are TRBV6-5 and TRBJ2-1; D perhaps matches TRBD2 (6 bases). The V end was cut by 6 bases, the J end by 9 bases, with 12 bases between. Germline CDR1 and CDR2: MNHEY and SVGAGI. CDR3 length: 12 amino acids. CDR3 region: CASRGGPGEQFF. CDR3 nucleotides: TGTGCCAGCAGAGGAGGGCCGGGTGAGCAGTTCTTC.

The genes are TRBV28 and TRBJ1-1, with D possibly being TRBD1 (5 bases). This CDR3 spans 15 amino acids. Trimming shortened V by 6 bases and J by 0 bases, and 14 bases separated the two germline ends. The V gene's germline CDR1 is MDHEN and CDR2 SYDVKM. CDR3 region: CASSPPGRMNTEAFF. The CDR3 bases are TGTGCCAGCAGCCCACCGGGGCGCATGAACACTGAAGCTTTCTTT.

The chain recombines TRBV28 with TRBJ1-6, with unresolved D. V was shortened by 5 bases and J by 14 bases, with 16 bases between the two germline ends. Germline CDR1 and CDR2: MDHEN and SYDVKM. CDR3 length: 13 residues. This chain's CDR3 is CASSPGRYGTLHF. In DNA, the CDR3 is TGTGCCAGCAGTCCCGGGCGTTACGGCACCCTCCACTTT.